This entry is about one T cell receptor (beta chain). Its antigen remains undetermined. A much larger clone is a single base away; this may be a read error. Libraries were constructed by multiplex PCR. The listed sequencing device is Illumina HiSeq 2500. Following protocols modified from ARM-PCR, the researchers constructed TCRbeta libraries through three rounds of nested PCR with primers (Table S4). PCR products of 200-500 bp were gel-excised and purified with the QIAquick gel extraction kit before sequencing. On the authors' methods: Reads were cleaned with Trimmomatic, merged with FLASH into complete CDR3 sequences, and assigned to V(D)J germline segments with MiTCR. Clonal diversity was computed as the inverse Simpson's index with VDJtools. A read counted as productive if the sequence was in-frame and lacked a premature stop codon. TCRdb reanalyzed the raw reads on its own, using fastp at Q25 for trimming and MiXCR for clone calling, and kept in-frame beta chains. Merged by CDR3 protein, the rows form single entries marked with the most common genes and DNA. V and J calls and clone size were set by TCRdb, not the authors. This sample is represented by under 100,000 distinct CDR3 sequences; approximately 71% of them were singletons. The ten largest clones add up to around 12% of the sample.

This specimen comes from a study of tumor and adjacent non-tumor tissue in lung cancer (dated by TCRdb to between 2017 and 2018). With respect to the entire study: The cohort included eleven to twelve adenocarcinoma, a couple of squamous cell carcinoma and 1 small cell lung cancer patients. A total of fewer than 150 million productive TCRbeta reads were generated by sequencing, corresponding to an average of about 4.17 million reads per sample. More than 25 paired specimens, one tumor and one normal lung sample per patient, were profiled by TCRbeta CDR3 sequencing. Among the approximately 15 patients, ages ranged from about 31 to 76 years, approximately 10 were men and 5 were women, and disease was TNM stage I to III. The study compared bulk TCRbeta repertoires between lung tumor tissue and matched distant non-tumor lung tissue from over 13 lung cancer patients. Overall results and qualifications from the work: The top 100 clones made up a significantly larger cumulative share of the repertoire in normal lung than in tumor tissue. Younger patients had significantly higher TCR diversity, and higher tumor TCR diversity was associated with shorter overall and disease-free survival. The sequencing platform is not named in the methods, and unique molecular identifiers are not mentioned. Because peripheral blood was not sequenced, the blood TCRbeta repertoires of the lung cancer patients in the study went unexamined. TCR diversity (inverse Simpson) was significantly higher in tumor than in normal lung tissue (roughly 430 vs 170, P = 0.0075, Mann-Whitney U test). The cohort had only approximately 16 patients, and the authors noted that larger samples and more detailed clinical data are needed.

In the germline V gene, CDR1 corresponds to KGHDR and CDR2 to SFDVKD. From the cysteine through the phenylalanine, the CDR3 covers 19 amino acids. Only the CDR3 region is kept as DNA, spanning 57 bases read in frame from base 1. RNA was isolated from bulk, unsorted tissue, and RNA quality was assessed with a NanoDrop ND-1000 and an Agilent 2100. All donors had newly diagnosed lung cancer, had not received prior chemotherapy, and were admitted for thoracic surgery in China between August and November 2014. Patients with previous radiotherapy or chemotherapy, or with another concurrent cancer, were excluded from the study. Surgical tissue pieces of about 1-2.1 cm3 were preserved in RNAlater solution and stored at -80 °C until use.

The sample was lung tumor tissue. Here the chain combines TRBV24-1 and TRBJ2-1; TRBD1 matches 7 bases in the middle. The sequence was obtained from a woman in her 70s with non-small cell lung cancer. The CDR3 region has the sequence CATSDTLTRGGATYNGQFF. The nucleotide sequence reads as follows: TGTGCCACCAGTGATACGCTTACTAGAGGGGGCGCGACCTACAATGGGCAGTTCTTC.